This is a list of T cell receptor beta chains from one sample in a study of T cell responses to AZD1222 COVID-19 vaccine. Some clones are missing from TCRdb's copy, which holds only in-frame ones; the method was immunoSEQ multiplex PCR. The repertoire holds 110,000 or so clones, with around 89% as singletons. The starting material was peripheral blood, obtained 28 days after the second AZD1222 dose. The receptors come from an adult who received the AZD1222 COVID-19 vaccine. Each CDR3 is given with its conserved first and last residue.

TRBJ1-4 TRBV2 15 CASSRGGTTGEKLFF
TRBJ1-1 TRBV11-3 13 CASSLDLYTEAFF
TRBJ2-1 TRBV24-1 15 CATSGYSRQSDEQFF
TRBJ2-1 TRBV7-2 16 CASSLVGGAIYNEQFF
TRBJ2-7 TRBV24-1 13 CATSEGQGYEQYF
TRBJ2-7 TRBV28 14 CASSLYGASYEQYF
TRBJ2-7 TRBV5-6 14 CASSLSGKTYEQYF
TRBJ1-2 TRBV25-1 10 CASWNYGYTF
TRBJ1-5 TRBV6-4 15 CASMIGDIENQPQHF
TRBJ2-1 TRBV11-3 18 CASSLDLLGAEVRNEQFF
TRBJ1-3 TRBV6-5 14 CASSPDRAGNTIYF
TRBJ2-6 TRBV12-5 20 CASGLVLWDSGSFGANVLTF
TRBJ1-2 TRBV10-3 14 CAISDPGERFGYTF
TRBJ1-5 TRBV10-3 12 CAISESGQPQHF
TRBJ2-2 TRBV6-5 14 CASKRRENTGELFF
TRBJ1-2 TRBV29-1 14 CSVPWDRGHYGYTF
TRBJ1-2 TRBV2 13 CASNAQGLYGYTF